The 18 T cell receptor beta chains given below trace back to one sample, sequenced in a study of blood T cell repertoires in COVID-19. Produced via immunoSEQ multiplex PCR; TCRdb's table is partial and in-frame only. The sample has approximately 170,000 clones; roughly nine tenths are singletons. Sequenced sample: peripheral blood. The receptors shown here come from a woman aged 60 to 75 with COVID-19, enrolled during active disease.

This chain uses TRBV7-9 with TRBJ1-2, with 10 bases fitting TRBD1. This CDR3 contains 14 residues. Trimming took 5 bases from V and 6 from J; bases not matched to a gene: 6. From germline, CDR1 is SEHNR and CDR2 FQNEAQ (reference sequence). DNA for the CDR3: TGTGCCAGCAGCACCATCGGGACAGGGGATGGCTACACCTTC. It specifies CASSTIGTGDGYTF. Looking up the rest from reference TRBV7-9 and TRBJ1-2 gives the full variable domain: DTGVSQNPRHKITKRGQNVTFRCDPISEHNRLYWYRQTLGQGPEFLTYFQNEAQLEKSRLLSDRFSAERPKGSFSTLEIQRTEQGDSAMYLCASSTIGTGDGYTFGSGTRLTVV.

The rearrangement uses TRBV28 and TRBJ1-2, with D uncertain. The CDR3 consists of 13 residues. Germline CDR1 reads MDHEN; CDR2 reads SYDVKM. The V end was cut by 6 bases, the J end by 7 bases, with 15 bases between. CDR3 residues: CASSSGRRTGYTF. The CDR3 DNA is TGTGCCAGCAGCTCCGGGAGAAGAACTGGCTACACCTTC.

This clone has only one observation. The chain couples TRBV19 to TRBJ2-7, with TRBD1 identical over 9 bases. There are 17 residues in the CDR3. V lost 3 bases and J lost 3; bases outside the gene matches: 12. Germline V gene data show CDR1 as LNHDA and CDR2 as SQIVND (reference sequence). This chain's CDR3 is CASSIAGTGLGNYEQYF. CDR3 DNA sequence: TGTGCCAGTAGTATCGCAGGGACAGGGTTAGGAAACTACGAGCAGTACTTC. Full variable domain (outside the CDR3, taken from reference TRBV19 and TRBJ2-7): DGGITQSPKYLFRKEGQNVTLSCEQNLNHDAMYWYRQDPGQGLRLIYYSQIVNDFQKGDIAEGYSVSREKKESFPLTVTSAQKNPTAFYLCASSIAGTGLGNYEQYFGPGTRLTVT.

The genes are TRBV6-4 and TRBJ2-1; 7 bases match TRBD1. With 5 bases clipped from V and 3 bases from J, the junction kept 4 bases outside the gene matches. Germline lookup yields CDR1 MRHNA and CDR2 SNTAGT. The CDR3 extends over 14 amino acids. CDR3 sequence reads: CASSPDRVYNEQFF. Here the CDR3 DNA reads TGTGCCAGCAGTCCAGACAGGGTCTACAATGAGCAGTTCTTC.

This chain links TRBV7-3 with TRBJ2-2, with 7 bases lining up with TRBD2. The CDR3 runs 14 residues. V was clipped by 5 bases and J by 6 bases; unmatched bases: 6. Looked up from germline, CDR1 is SGHTA and CDR2 is FQGTGA. This CDR3 is CASSPTSLAGELFF. CDR3 nucleotides: TGTGCCAGCAGCCCGACTAGCCTAGCCGGGGAGCTGTTTTTT. Combining the CDR3 with reference TRBV7-3 and TRBJ2-2 gives the whole variable domain GAGVSQTPSNKVTEKGKYVELRCDPISGHTALYWYRQSLGQGPEFLIYFQGTGAADDSGLPNDRFFAVRPEGSVSTLKIQRTERGDSAVYLCASSPTSLAGELFFGEGSRLTVL.

This clone was recorded once. The chain joins TRBV6-5 to TRBJ1-2, with 8 bases fitting TRBD1. This CDR3 region has 14 residues. Germline V CDR1 and CDR2: MNHEY, SVGAGI. The V and J ends lost 8 bases and 3 bases, in that order; junction bases with no gene match: 8. The CDR3 DNA reads TGTGCCAGCGCTCCAGGGGGCCGGGACTATGGCTACACCTTC. Translating gives CASAPGGRDYGYTF.

V usage is TRBV5-5 and J usage is TRBJ2-2; D might be TRBD1 (5 bases). Trimming removed 1 base from V and 2 bases from J, with 6 bases in between. The CDR3 runs to 14 residues. CDR1 and CDR2 (germline): SGHKS, YYEKEE (reference sequence). CDR3 nucleotides: TGTGCCAGCAGCTTGCAGGGTAACACCGGGGAGCTGTTTTTT. Residues: CASSLQGNTGELFF.

The chain uses TRBV4-3 and TRBJ2-7; 8 bases match TRBD1. The ends lost 4 bases at V and 2 bases at J; junction bases unmatched: 4. The CDR3 consists of 14 residues. CDR1 is LGHNA and CDR2 is YSLEER in the germline V gene. CDR3 bases: TGCGCCAGCAGCCCGGTGGACAGGGCCTACGAGCAGTACTTC. Translation: CASSPVDRAYEQYF.

V usage is TRBV29-1 and J usage is TRBJ1-4; no reliable D call. The germline V gene has CDR1 SQVTM and CDR2 ANQGSEA. Trimming cost V 4 bases and J 2 bases, with 5 bases left between them. CDR3 length: 12 residues. DNA of the CDR3: TGCAGCGTTGTTCTTACTAATGAAAAACTGTTTTTT. Its translation is CSVVLTNEKLFF. The full variable domain, its missing parts supplied by reference TRBV29-1 and TRBJ1-4, is SAVISQKPSRDICQRGTSLTIQCQVDSQVTMMFWYRQQPGQSLTLIATANQGSEATYESGFVIDKFPISRPNLTFSTLTVSNMSPEDSSIYLCSVVLTNEKLFFGSGTQLSVL.

The gene calls are TRBV2 and TRBJ2-1; D perhaps matches TRBD2 (5 bases). CDR1 is SNHLY, CDR2 FYNNEI, per germline. CDR3 size: 13 residues. V was shortened by 4 bases and J by 9 bases, with 13 bases between the two germline ends. This chain's CDR3 is CASSVEGEVEQFF. The CDR3, as DNA: TGTGCCAGCAGTGTTGAGGGAGAGGTTGAGCAGTTCTTC.

J is TRBJ2-7 and V is TRBV29-1; perhaps TRBD2 as D (5 bases). The CDR3 extends over 13 amino acids. V gave up 4 bases and J gave up 0 bases, with 10 bases separating them. Germline V gene lookup returns CDR1 SQVTM and CDR2 ANQGSEA. CDR3 sequence reads: CSVARGSSYEQYF. As DNA, the CDR3 is TGCAGCGTTGCTAGAGGGAGCTCCTACGAGCAGTACTTC.

J is TRBJ2-4 and V is TRBV28; 8 positions agree with TRBD2. The V and J ends lost 3 bases and 9 bases, in that order; junction bases with no gene match: 10. CDR1 and CDR2 (germline): MDHEN, SYDVKM. CDR3 length: 15 amino acids. The CDR3 nucleotides read TGTGCCAGCAGTTTCCGGGAGGGCCCCCAAAGCATTCAGTACTTC. This encodes CASSFREGPQSIQYF.

This CDR3 reads CASGSSTGIGEKLFF. As DNA, the CDR3 is TGCGCCAGCGGATCCTCCACAGGGATCGGTGAAAAACTGTTTTTT. The rearrangement joins TRBV5-1 to TRBJ1-4, with a weak D call TRBD1 (6 bases). This CDR3 is 15 amino acids long. V was pared by 7 bases and J by 7 bases, with 20 bases between. Germline V gives CDR1 SGHRS, CDR2 YFSETQ.

The chain carries TRBV6-2 or TRBV6-3 and TRBJ2-7, with 10 positions matching TRBD2. Germline V gives CDR1 MNHEY, CDR2 SVGEGT. The length of the CDR3 is 16 residues. Unmatched junction bases numbered 6, after V lost 4 bases and J lost 0 bases. The CDR3 nucleotides are TGTGCCAGCAGTTCTGGACTAGCGGAACTCTCCTACGAGCAGTACTTC. This encodes CASSSGLAELSYEQYF.

The chain combines TRBV5-6 with TRBJ1-3, with TRBD1 identical over 9 bases. The CDR3 runs to 16 residues. Germline values: CDR1 SGHDT, CDR2 YYEEEE. The V and J ends lost 4 bases and 2 bases, in that order; junction bases with no gene match: 7. CDR3 region: CASSAIDRGTGNTIYF. CDR3 sequence (DNA): TGTGCCAGCAGCGCGATAGACAGGGGGACTGGAAACACCATATATTTT.

This rearrangement joins TRBV6-4 to TRBJ2-3, with TRBD1 identical over 7 bases. The germline V gene encodes CDR1 MRHNA and CDR2 SNTAGT. This CDR3 contains 13 residues. The V gene end was trimmed by 6 bases and the J gene end by 4 bases; junction bases not matched to a gene: 4. The CDR3 bases are TGTGCCAGCAGCCAGGGGGTGGCAGATACGCAGTATTTT. This gives the protein CASSQGVADTQYF.

The V call is TRBV4-3, the J call TRBJ2-7, with TRBD2 matching over 13 bases. This CDR3 region has 15 residues. Germline V gene sequence: CDR1 LGHNA, CDR2 YSLEER. V was clipped by 4 bases and J by 3 bases; unmatched bases: 3. The chain's CDR3 is CASSLGTSGIYEQYF. CDR3 DNA sequence: TGCGCCAGCAGCCTAGGGACTAGCGGGATCTACGAGCAGTACTTC.

The V and J genes are TRBV6-5 and TRBJ1-6; D might be TRBD1 (5 bases). The CDR3 covers 16 residues. V shed 0 bases and J shed 9 bases, with 15 bases lying between them. Germline assignment: CDR1 MNHEY and CDR2 SVGAGI. The CDR3 DNA reads TGTGCCAGCAGTTACTCGAGCAGGGTGGGCGGTTCACCCCTCCACTTT. This translates into CASSYSSRVGGSPLHF.